A selection of T cell receptor beta chains follows, all from one sample in a study of STAT5B mutations in CD4+ large granular lymphocyte leukemia. The protocol was immunoSEQ multiplex PCR, while the TCRdb copy is restricted to in-frame clones and leaves out a portion. This table has tens of thousands of clones, roughly 76% appearing once. Sequencing was performed on CD4+ T cells from blood buffy coats. These receptor sequences come from a human donor in good health. The CDR3 runs from the conserved cysteine through the conserved F or W. A D gene is named only where the DNA matches it firmly. Some rows mark clone size as missing; the rest say once, few, many or name a class of expanded clone.

clone size	D gene	V gene	J gene	CDR3 protein	CDR3 DNA
-	-	TRBV5-4	TRBJ1-5	CASSSDSAQPQHF	TGTGCCAGCAGCTCCGATTCTGCTCAGCCCCAGCATTTT
-	-	TRBV7-9	TRBJ2-3	CASSLEAGDTQYF	TGTGCCAGCAGCTTAGAGGCTGGGGATACGCAGTATTTT
-	TRBD2	TRBV15	TRBJ2-7	CATSRAPSGRAVYEQYF	TGTGCCACCAGCAGAGCCCCTAGCGGGAGGGCCGTCTACGAGCAGTACTTC
-	-	TRBV7-2	TRBJ2-1	CASSPGPYNEQFF	TGTGCCAGCAGCCCAGGACCCTACAATGAGCAGTTCTTC
-	TRBD2	TRBV15	TRBJ2-1	CATSRVYVAGAFNEQFF	TGTGCCACCAGCAGAGTTTACGTAGCGGGAGCGTTCAATGAGCAGTTCTTC
-	-	TRBV10-3	TRBJ1-3	CAIRRQLSSGNTIYF	TGTGCCATCAGAAGACAGCTGAGCTCTGGAAACACCATATATTTT
few	-	TRBV4-1	TRBJ1-2	CASSPSDNYGYTF	TGCGCCAGCAGCCCCTCGGACAACTATGGCTACACCTTC
-	-	TRBV10-1	TRBJ2-3	CASSAASGTDTQYF	TGCGCCAGCAGTGCTGCTAGCGGCACAGATACGCAGTATTTT
few	-	TRBV29-1	TRBJ2-3	CSVDVGRGTDTQYF	TGCAGCGTTGATGTGGGCCGGGGCACAGATACGCAGTATTTT
-	TRBD2	TRBV4-2	TRBJ2-6	CASSHPTSGKYSGANVLTF	TGTGCCAGCAGCCACCCGACTAGCGGGAAGTACTCTGGGGCCAACGTCCTGACTTTC
-	TRBD1	TRBV29-1	TRBJ1-2	CSVEGQERYGYTF	TGCAGCGTGGAAGGACAGGAACGCTATGGCTACACCTTC
-	-	TRBV6-6	TRBJ1-2	CASSYFETGPSGGYTF	TGTGCCAGCAGTTATTTCGAGACGGGCCCTTCAGGGGGCTACACCTTC
-	-	TRBV18	TRBJ1-1	CASSPPSRDTEAFF	TGTGCCAGCTCACCCCCCTCGAGAGACACTGAAGCTTTCTTT
-	-	TRBV14	TRBJ2-7	CASSQDPFGRQYF	TGTGCCAGCAGCCAAGATCCCTTCGGCCGGCAGTACTTC
-	TRBD2	TRBV4-3	TRBJ2-1	CASSQWTSGGNEQFF	TGCGCCAGCAGCCAATGGACTAGCGGGGGGAATGAGCAGTTCTTC
few	TRBD1	TRBV7-9	TRBJ1-3	CASSSGTGAGNTIYF	TGTGCCAGCAGTTCCGGGACAGGGGCCGGAAACACCATATATTTT
-	-	TRBV10-3	TRBJ1-2	CAISDTQGYGYTF	TGTGCCATCAGTGATACGCAGGGCTATGGCTACACCTTC
-	-	TRBV30	TRBJ2-2	CAWSHLGQANTGELFF	TGTGCCTGGAGTCATCTTGGGCAGGCGAACACCGGGGAGCTGTTTTTT
once	-	TRBV19	TRBJ2-2	CASRGAGELFF	TGTGCCAGTAGAGGAGCCGGGGAGCTGTTTTTT
-	-	TRBV6-1	TRBJ2-1	CASSEYSGTHNEQFF	TGTGCCAGCAGTGAATACAGCGGAACCCACAATGAGCAGTTCTTC
-	-	TRBV7-3	TRBJ2-5	CASSFGGAKETQYF	TGTGCCAGCAGCTTTGGCGGGGCTAAGGAGACCCAGTACTTC
-	-	TRBV6-1	TRBJ2-1	CASSGPRDPWHNEQFF	TGTGCCAGCAGTGGTCCCCGGGACCCCTGGCACAATGAGCAGTTCTTC
-	-	TRBV28	TRBJ1-2	CASSFIGRNNGYTF	TGTGCCAGCAGTTTCATCGGCAGGAACAATGGCTACACCTTC
few	-	TRBV28	TRBJ1-1	CASSTSLSGMRNTEAFF	TGTGCCAGCAGTACCAGTCTCTCAGGGATGCGGAACACTGAAGCTTTCTTT
-	TRBD1	TRBV10-3	TRBJ2-7	CAISELGQGRHEQYF	TGTGCCATCAGTGAGTTAGGACAGGGGAGACACGAGCAGTACTTC
-	TRBD1	TRBV5-1	TRBJ2-2	CASSSQGDTGELFF	TGCGCCAGCAGCTCACAGGGGGACACCGGGGAGCTGTTTTTT
-	-	TRBV5-1	TRBJ1-4	CASSPQVPREKLFF	TGCGCCAGCAGCCCACAGGTCCCTAGAGAAAAACTGTTTTTT
once	-	TRBV19	TRBJ2-1	CASSTQQGGQFF	TGTGCCAGTAGTACCCAGCAGGGGGGGCAGTTCTTC
-	-	TRBV14	TRBJ2-7	CASSFEQYF	TGTGCCAGCTCCTTCGAGCAGTACTTC
-	TRBD1	TRBV6-6	TRBJ1-2	CASSYTDRVRHYGYTF	TGTGCCAGCAGTTACACGGACAGGGTGCGACACTATGGCTACACCTTC
-	-	TRBV11-1	TRBJ2-2	CASSSLVGGGELFF	TGTGCCAGCAGCTCGTTAGTTGGCGGCGGGGAGCTGTTTTTT
-	-	TRBV7-2	TRBJ1-3	CASSLAGGFNGNTIYF	TGTGCCAGCAGCTTAGCCGGGGGGTTCAATGGAAACACCATATATTTT
-	TRBD2	TRBV4-2	TRBJ2-1	CASSPTGTSGRWVYNEQFF	TGTGCCAGCAGCCCGACCGGGACTAGCGGGAGATGGGTGTACAATGAGCAGTTCTTC
once	-	TRBV7-6	TRBJ2-5	CASSQGPLETQYF	TGTGCCAGCAGCCAGGGCCCCCTGGAGACCCAGTACTTC
-	-	TRBV7-9	TRBJ2-7	CASSWGGASYEQYF	TGTGCCAGCAGCTGGGGGGGGGCCTCCTACGAGCAGTACTTC
-	-	TRBV11-2	TRBJ2-1	CASSTNEQFF	TGTGCCAGCAGCACCAATGAGCAGTTCTTC
-	TRBD2	TRBV11-3	TRBJ2-1	CASSHRLAGDNEQFF	TGTGCCAGCAGCCATAGACTAGCGGGAGACAATGAGCAGTTCTTC
-	TRBD1	TRBV19	TRBJ2-7	CASSTTGAYEQYF	TGTGCCAGTAGTACGACAGGGGCCTACGAGCAGTACTTC
-	TRBD1	TRBV19	TRBJ2-2	CASLRTGGTTGELFF	TGTGCCAGTCTTCGGACAGGGGGGACCACCGGGGAGCTGTTTTTT
-	TRBD2	TRBV10-3	TRBJ2-5	CAISEDSGRETQYF	TGTGCCATCAGTGAGGATAGCGGGAGAGAGACCCAGTACTTC
few	-	TRBV6-5	TRBJ2-3	CASRTPKVDTQYF	TGTGCCAGCAGGACGCCTAAGGTGGATACGCAGTATTTT